What follows are 25 T cell receptor beta chains derived from one specimen sequenced in a study of response to subunit inactivated influenza vaccine. TCRdb processed the RT-PCR reads anew with MiXCR; each CDR3 protein has one entry. The sample contains about 500,000 distinct CDR3 sequences, more than 15% of which appear only once. Specimen: CD4+ T cells sorted from PBMCs, collected less than 30 months after vaccination. The receptor set was obtained from a man aged 50 to 69 who received an inactivated influenza vaccine.

This clonotype has only a few counts. This rearrangement joins TRBV28 to TRBJ2-7, with D perhaps assigned TRBD1 or TRBD2 (5 bases each). CDR3 length: 11 residues. Trimming stripped 6 bases from V and 7 bases from J, with 10 bases between. Germline V gene data show CDR1 as MDHEN and CDR2 as SYDVKM. CDR3 loop: CASRLWGEQYF. The CDR3 bases are TGTGCCAGCAGACTTTGGGGGGAGCAGTACTTC. Drawing the rest from reference TRBV28 and TRBJ2-7, the complete variable domain is DVKVTQSSRYLVKRTGEKVFLECVQDMDHENMFWYRQDPGLGLRLIYFSYDVKMKEKGDIPEGYSVSREKKERFSLILESASTNQTSMYLCASRLWGEQYFGPGTRLTVT.

The chain is built from TRBV3-1 and TRBJ2-5; a possible D gene is TRBD1 (6 bases). Between the trimmed V and J ends, which lost 1 base and 3 bases, there was a span of 12 bases. This CDR3 is 15 amino acids long. Per germline, CDR1 LGHDT and CDR2 YNNKEL (reference sequence). CDR3 sequence reads: CASSQATGWEETQYF. The CDR3 bases are TGTGCCAGCAGCCAAGCCACAGGGTGGGAAGAGACCCAGTACTTC.

This clonotype was found a few times. The chain carries TRBV6-5 and TRBJ2-2; D might be TRBD2 (5 bases). The CDR3 consists of 15 residues. Trimming stripped 2 bases from V and 1 base from J, with 8 bases between. Germline values: CDR1 MNHEY, CDR2 SVGAGI. The CDR3 bases are TGTGCCAGCAGTTACGCCCGGGGGAACACCGGGGAGCTGTTTTTT. It codes for CASSYARGNTGELFF.

This clonotype has a single count. This chain links TRBV12-3 or TRBV12-4 with TRBJ1-2; D is perhaps TRBD1 (5 bases). This CDR3 comprises 13 residues. The V gene lost 5 bases and the J gene lost 4 bases, with 11 bases spanning the gap. The CDR3 DNA sequence: TGTGCCAGCAGTGGCGCAGGGACCTATGGCTACACCTTC. It specifies CASSGAGTYGYTF.

This clonotype occurred a few times. CDR3 protein: CASSSTARTDTQYF. DNA of the CDR3: TGTGCCAGCAGCTCGACAGCCCGCACAGATACGCAGTATTTT. The rearrangement links TRBV12-3 or TRBV12-4 to TRBJ2-3; the D gene is possibly TRBD1 (5 bases). V lost 6 bases to trimming and J lost 1 base, with 11 bases between them. The CDR3 spans 14 residues.

Notes on this clonotype: Germline and junction disagree at one end, which may indicate a read error. The chain has TRBV29-1 and TRBJ2-5; D is ambiguous. Germline-derived CDR1 and CDR2 are SQVTM and ANQGSEA. The CDR3 length is 14 residues. The CDR3 sequence: CCVVSVRVGETQYF. CDR3 DNA: TGCTGCGTTGTGTCAGTCCGCGTGGGGGAGACCCAGTACTTC.

This chain links TRBV11-2 with TRBJ2-7; tentatively, D is TRBD2 (6 bases). Trimming shortened V by 5 bases and J by 2 bases, and 10 bases separated the two germline ends. This CDR3 has 13 amino acids. Germline lookup yields CDR1 SGHAT and CDR2 FQNNGV. The CDR3 nucleotides read TGTGCCAGCAGCCGACGACTAGCCTACGAGCAGTACTTC. It yields the protein CASSRRLAYEQYF. The variable domain in full, with the rest retrieved from reference TRBV11-2 and TRBJ2-7, is EAGVAQSPRYKIIEKRQSVAFWCNPISGHATLYWYQQILGQGPKLLIQFQNNGVVDDSQLPKDRFSAERLKGVDSTLKIQPAKLEDSAVYLCASSRRLAYEQYFGPGTRLTVT.

V is TRBV12-3 or TRBV12-4 and J is TRBJ2-1; TRBD2 matches at 9 bases. This CDR3 is built from 15 residues. V shed 6 bases and J 4 bases; nucleotides not matched to a gene: 7. The CDR3 DNA sequence: TGTGCCAGCAGGACAACTAGCGGGCCTTACAATGAGCAGTTCTTC. Encoded protein: CASRTTSGPYNEQFF.

This clonotype was detected ten times or more. This chain joins TRBV12-3 or TRBV12-4 and TRBJ2-3; 11 nucleotides match TRBD2. This CDR3 contains 17 residues. Trimming at V came to 6 bases and at J to 1 base, leaving 9 bases not matched to a gene. CDR3 sequence (DNA): TGTGCCAGCAGAGGTAGCGGGAGGGCCATTGGCACAGATACGCAGTATTTT. Residues: CASRGSGRAIGTDTQYF.

This clonotype has more than one count but fewer than ten. The CDR3 DNA reads as TGTGCCAGCAGCAACGGGGGCTACCCCGGGGAGCTGTTTTTT. Translating gives CASSNGGYPGELFF. The V call is TRBV5-6, the J call TRBJ2-2, with D perhaps matching TRBD1 or TRBD2 (6 bases each). Trimming left V 4 bases short and J 6 bases short, with 13 bases between. This CDR3 has 14 amino acids. Germline V gene data show CDR1 as SGHDT and CDR2 as YYEEEE.

This clonotype has more than one count but fewer than ten. CDR3 region: CSARDRLTGLATDTQYF. DNA of the CDR3: TGCAGTGCTAGAGATCGCCTAACTGGGCTAGCGACAGATACGCAGTATTTT. The chain uses TRBV20-1 and TRBJ2-3; D may be TRBD2 (6 bases). Germline V gene data show CDR1 as DFQATT and CDR2 as SNEGSKA (reference sequence). The CDR3 loop spans 17 amino acids. Trimming pared 0 bases from V and 3 bases from J, leaving 19 bases between.

This chain links TRBV20-1 with TRBJ2-1, with 14 bases fitting TRBD2. There are 19 residues in the CDR3. CDR1 is DFQATT, CDR2 SNEGSKA, per germline (reference sequence). V was clipped by 1 base and J by 2 bases; unmatched bases: 10. The CDR3 coding sequence is TGCAGTGCTAGAGCGGGGGGACTAGCGGGAGAGGGGACCTACAATGAGCAGTTCTTC. It is translated as CSARAGGLAGEGTYNEQFF.

This clonotype was detected ten times or more. This chain links TRBV30 with TRBJ2-3; D is perhaps TRBD1 (5 bases). In germline, CDR1 is GTSNPN, CDR2 SVGIG (reference sequence). This CDR3 has 15 amino acids. Trimming took 0 bases from V and 2 from J, leaving 12 bases between them. CDR3 coding DNA: TGTGCCTGGAGTGTACAGGCCCACAACACAGATACGCAGTATTTT. Translation: CAWSVQAHNTDTQYF.

This clonotype was observed many times. The V gene is TRBV25-1, the J gene TRBJ2-7; D not resolved. Trimming removed 6 bases from V and 0 bases from J, with 9 bases in between. From germline, CDR1 is MGHDK and CDR2 SYGVNS. The CDR3 runs 13 residues. The CDR3 sequence: CASRLPGSYEQYF. CDR3 coding DNA: TGTGCCAGCAGACTGCCTGGCTCCTACGAGCAGTACTTC.

J is TRBJ2-1 and V is TRBV24-1; D may be TRBD1 (5 bases). Germline-derived CDR1 and CDR2 are KGHDR and SFDVKD. The length of the CDR3 is 15 residues. The V and J ends lost 1 base and 10 bases respectively, with 16 bases between them. CDR3 nucleotide sequence: TGTGCCACCAGTGATTTTTCCAGGGTAGAAAGGGAGCAGTTCTTC. Encoded protein: CATSDFSRVEREQFF.

This clonotype turned up a few times. The chain joins TRBV11-2 to TRBJ1-2; D is ambiguous. CDR1 SGHAT and CDR2 FQNNGV come from the germline V gene. V was trimmed by 4 bases and J by 7 bases, leaving 10 bases between them. The CDR3 extends over 12 amino acids. The CDR3 DNA follows: TGTGCCAGCAGCTCCCGGCGGTTTGGCTACACCTTC. Protein sequence: CASSSRRFGYTF.

Concerning this clonotype itself: Since a much larger clone is just one base distant, this may be a read error. The chain recombines TRBV5-1 with TRBJ2-7, with D hard to call. Germline V gene data show CDR1 as SGHRS and CDR2 as YFSETQ. The CDR3 totals 14 residues. V was shortened by 2 bases and J by 0 bases, with 9 bases between the two germline ends. This CDR3 reads CASSFEVSSYEQYF. For the CDR3, the DNA is TGCGCCAGCAGCTTCGAGGTGAGCTCCTACGAGCAGTACTTC.

In its sample, this clonotype was seen a few times. The V call is TRBV28, the J call TRBJ2-1, with unresolved D. The CDR3 extends over 15 amino acids. Trimming left V 1 base short and J 7 bases short, with 14 bases between. Looked up from germline, CDR1 is MDHEN and CDR2 is SYDVKM. In DNA, the CDR3 is TGTGCCAGCAGTTTATTCGGCAAAAGAAGGAATGAGCAGTTCTTC. Amino acid sequence: CASSLFGKRRNEQFF.

This sequence joins TRBV24-1 and TRBJ2-1, with D possibly being TRBD2 (6 bases). Germline-derived CDR1 and CDR2 are KGHDR and SFDVKD. The germline V and J ends were trimmed by 4 bases and 7 bases, with 19 bases remaining between them. The CDR3 loop spans 16 amino acids. The CDR3 protein is CATSDPPGTGENEQFF. The CDR3 DNA reads as TGTGCCACCAGTGACCCCCCCGGGACGGGGGAGAATGAGCAGTTCTTC.

V is TRBV11-2 and J is TRBJ2-1, with 9 bases that match TRBD1. The CDR3 has 16 residues. J gave up 3 bases and V 6 bases, and 9 bases lay outside the gene matches. The germline gives CDR1 SGHAT, CDR2 FQNNGV. DNA of the CDR3: TGTGCCAGCAGAAACAGGGGGCACCTCTTCTACAATGAGCAGTTCTTC. It specifies CASRNRGHLFYNEQFF.

The chain joins TRBV20-1 to TRBJ2-5; 11 nucleotides match TRBD2. CDR1 and CDR2 from the germline V gene are DFQATT and SNEGSKA (reference sequence). J lost 5 bases, V lost 4 bases, and 3 bases had no gene match. The CDR3 loop spans 13 amino acids. The CDR3 region has the DNA TGCAGTGCTATAGCGGGGGGGCCCGAGACCCAGTACTTC. Its protein is CSAIAGGPETQYF.

The V gene is TRBV20-1, the J gene TRBJ2-5, with 8 bases matching TRBD2. The V segment lost 5 bases and the J segment 5 bases; nucleotides outside the gene matches: 16. CDR1 is DFQATT, CDR2 SNEGSKA, per germline (reference sequence). The CDR3 covers 16 residues. CDR3 sequence: CSASDSGGISGETQYF. CDR3 nucleotides: TGCAGTGCTTCAGACTCGGGGGGGATCTCTGGCGAGACCCAGTACTTC.

The chain couples TRBV7-6 to TRBJ2-1; D might be TRBD1 or TRBD2, each matching 6 bases. V lost 2 bases to trimming and J lost 6 bases, with 17 bases between them. The CDR3 extends over 16 amino acids. Looked up from germline, CDR1 is SGHVS and CDR2 is FNYEAQ. The chain's CDR3 is CASSLLYRGPANEQFF. The CDR3 DNA sequence: TGTGCCAGCAGCTTACTCTACCGGGGGCCTGCCAATGAGCAGTTCTTC. Full variable domain (remainder filled in from reference TRBV7-6 and TRBJ2-1): GAGVSQSPRYKVTKRGQDVALRCDPISGHVSLYWYRQALGQGPEFLTYFNYEAQQDKSGLPNDRFSAERPEGSISTLTIQRTEQRDSAMYRCASSLLYRGPANEQFFGPGTRLTVL.

This clonotype was counted only a few times. The V call is TRBV24-1, the J call TRBJ2-2; D is uncertain. Trimming stripped 10 bases from V and 4 bases from J, with 9 bases between. This CDR3 has 12 residues. Per the germline V gene, CDR1 is KGHDR and CDR2 is SFDVKD. CDR3 nucleotides: TGTGCCACAGGAGCCTCCACCGGGGAGCTGTTTTTT. The encoded protein is CATGASTGELFF.

V usage is TRBV5-1 and J usage is TRBJ1-1, with D possibly matching TRBD1 (5 bases). Germline V lookup: CDR1 SGHRS, CDR2 YFSETQ. CDR3 length equals 15 residues. The V end lost 4 bases, the J end lost 1 base, and 14 bases lay between the germline ends. The CDR3 DNA follows: TGCGCCAGCAGCACACCGGGACGGCCGAACACTGAAGCTTTCTTT. Amino acid sequence: CASSTPGRPNTEAFF.